What follows are 11 T cell receptor beta chains derived from one specimen sequenced in a study of T cells in Graves' hyperthyroidism and ophthalmopathy. RNA transcripts gave rise to amplified TCR beta CDR3 regions. The HTBI set primed first-round TCR CDR3 RT-PCR. TCRdb re-analysed the multiplex PCR reads in MiXCR, keeping a single row per CDR3 protein. This sample has around 340,000 distinct CDR3 sequences, with approximately 15% found just once. What was sequenced was blood. The receptors stem from a woman aged 25 to 39 with Graves' hyperthyroidism.

This clonotype was counted many times. The chain carries TRBV11-2 and TRBJ1-4; 10 bases align to TRBD1. The CDR3 loop spans 14 amino acids. Per the germline V gene, CDR1 is SGHAT and CDR2 is FQNNGV. V lost 6 bases to trimming and J lost 6 bases; unmatched junction nucleotides: 4. Here the CDR3 reads CASRAGTGDEKLFF. As DNA, the CDR3 is TGTGCCAGCAGGGCCGGGACAGGGGATGAAAAACTGTTTTTT.

Ten or more counts support this clonotype. This chain uses TRBV20-1 with TRBJ1-1; D remains unclear. V lost 6 bases to trimming and J lost 1 base, with 18 bases between them. This CDR3 spans 15 amino acids. From germline, CDR1 is DFQATT and CDR2 SNEGSKA (reference sequence). CDR3 nucleotides: TGCAGTGCCGGGAAGAGGACGCAGTGGAACACTGAAGCTTTCTTT. Amino acid sequence: CSAGKRTQWNTEAFF.

This clonotype was observed at least ten times. The CDR3 nucleotides are TGCAGTGCTCATGATACCCTGGGGCCCCAGCATTTT. Its translation is CSAHDTLGPQHF. The rearrangement uses TRBV20-1 and TRBJ1-5; the D is unclear. The CDR3 is 12 amino acids. Germline V gene lookup returns CDR1 DFQATT and CDR2 SNEGSKA (reference sequence). Deletions cut 5 bases from V and 9 bases from J, with 14 bases between.

In this sample, this clonotype turned up many times. This CDR3 is CASRRDVNEQFF. Here the CDR3 DNA reads TGTGCCAGCAGGAGGGATGTCAATGAGCAGTTCTTC. This chain links TRBV28 with TRBJ2-1, with a weak D call TRBD2 (5 bases). The V and J ends lost 6 bases and 6 bases respectively, with 9 bases between them. CDR3 length equals 12 residues. CDR1 and CDR2 from the germline V gene are MDHEN and SYDVKM.

This clonotype was seen many times. The chain is built from TRBV20-1 and TRBJ2-1, with 7 nucleotides matching TRBD2. CDR3 size: 14 residues. The V gene end was trimmed by 5 bases and the J gene end by 1 base; junction bases not matched to a gene: 5. Looked up from germline, CDR1 is DFQATT and CDR2 is SNEGSKA (reference sequence). CDR3 sequence: CSAYQAGSYNEQFF. In DNA form, the CDR3 reads TGCAGTGCTTACCAAGCGGGGTCCTACAATGAGCAGTTCTTC.

The table lists this clonotype with many counts. The chain recombines TRBV10-3 with TRBJ1-1; tentatively, D is TRBD1 (5 bases). From germline, CDR1 is ENHRY and CDR2 SYGVKD. V lost 3 bases and J 3 bases, leaving 17 bases between the germline ends. The CDR3 spans 16 residues. The CDR3 here is CAISDGLGTPHTEAFF. Here the CDR3 DNA reads TGTGCCATCAGTGATGGTCTGGGGACCCCCCACACTGAAGCTTTCTTT.

This clonotype was observed a few times. This chain links TRBV13 with TRBJ1-3; no firm D call. The V end lost 4 bases, the J end lost 0 bases, and 10 bases lay between the germline ends. CDR1 PRHDT and CDR2 FYEKMQ come from the germline V gene (reference sequence). The CDR3 has 15 residues. CDR3 region: CASSSPMSSGNTIYF. CDR3 sequence (DNA): TGTGCCAGCAGCTCTCCGATGAGCTCTGGAAACACCATATATTTT.

This clonotype was detected only a few times. The J gene is TRBJ1-2, the V gene TRBV7-2; D remains unclear. Between the trimmed V and J ends, which lost 3 bases and 6 bases, there was a span of 8 bases. Germline-derived CDR1 and CDR2 are SGHTA and FQGNSA. The CDR3 spans 12 residues. The CDR3 protein is CASSFCHDGYTF. The CDR3 coding sequence is TGTGCCAGCAGCTTCTGCCACGATGGCTACACCTTC.

The rearrangement links TRBV2 to TRBJ1-1, with D tentatively TRBD1 (6 bases). The V end was cut by 5 bases, the J end by 4 bases, with 11 bases between. CDR3 length: 13 residues. Looked up from germline, CDR1 is SNHLY and CDR2 is FYNNEI. The CDR3, as DNA: TGTGCCAGCAGTCTACAGGGTGTCACTGAAGCTTTCTTT. Its translation: CASSLQGVTEAFF.

Ten or more counts support this clonotype. This chain joins TRBV2 and TRBJ1-2; tentatively, D is TRBD1 (6 bases). The CDR3 extends over 13 amino acids. Germline V gene sequence: CDR1 SNHLY, CDR2 FYNNEI. V lost 5 bases to trimming and J lost 3 bases, with 10 bases between them. The CDR3 region has the DNA TGTGCCAGCAGTTTGGACAGTGACTATGGCTACACCTTC. Its protein product is CASSLDSDYGYTF.

The chain joins TRBV30 to TRBJ1-5; a weak D match, TRBD1 (6 bases). V was clipped by 2 bases and J by 3 bases, with 11 bases between them. Germline assignment: CDR1 GTSNPN and CDR2 SVGIG (reference sequence). The CDR3 loop spans 14 amino acids. The CDR3 region has the DNA TGTGCCTGGAGTAGACAGGCCCCCAATCAGCCCCAGCATTTT. Translation gives CAWSRQAPNQPQHF.